A selection of T cell receptor beta chains follows, all from one sample in a study of Ad26.COV2.S vaccination and SARS-CoV-2 variants. Measured with immunoSEQ multiplex PCR; TCRdb has only the in-frame clones, and not every one. The repertoire holds about half a million clones, with 80% to 90% as singletons. Sequencing was performed on peripheral blood, taken in a trial of Ad26.COV2.S vaccine versus placebo. All receptors derive from a person aged 18 to 65 who received the Ad26.COV2.S COVID-19 vaccine or a placebo. Each CDR3 is given with its conserved first and last residue. A D gene is named only where the DNA matches it firmly. Expanded clones get a size class; other rows say once, few or many, or leave the size out.

J gene	D gene	clone size	V gene	CDR3 protein	CDR3 DNA
TRBJ2-7	NA	NA	TRBV2	CASSEARGPYEQYF	TGTGCCAGCAGTGAAGCTCGCGGCCCCTACGAGCAGTACTTC
TRBJ2-3	NA	NA	TRBV15	CATSREQGFTDTQYF	TGTGCCACCAGCAGAGAGCAGGGGTTCACAGATACGCAGTATTTT
TRBJ1-5	TRBD1	NA	TRBV19	CASSLDRENQPQHF	TGTGCCAGTAGCCTAGACAGGGAGAATCAGCCCCAGCATTTT
TRBJ1-5	NA	NA	TRBV7-9	CASSQAGTSNQPQHF	TGTGCCAGCAGCCAGGCAGGGACTAGCAATCAGCCCCAGCATTTT
TRBJ1-5	TRBD1	NA	TRBV27	CASSSEQGAGQPQHF	TGTGCCAGCAGTTCCGAACAGGGGGCGGGTCAGCCCCAGCATTTT
TRBJ1-3	TRBD1	NA	TRBV30	CAWSVDRVDSGNTIYF	TGTGCCTGGAGTGTCGACAGGGTGGACTCTGGAAACACCATATATTTT
TRBJ1-3	NA	NA	TRBV7-8	CASSQMGLFGDTIYF	TGTGCCAGCAGCCAAATGGGATTATTTGGAGACACCATATATTTT
TRBJ1-1	NA	NA	TRBV7-9	CASRGGAQGGTEAFF	TGTGCCAGCAGAGGGGGAGCGCAGGGAGGTACTGAAGCTTTCTTT
TRBJ2-3	NA	NA	TRBV5-1	CASSLKGESTQYF	TGCGCCAGCAGCTTGAAAGGGGAGAGTACGCAGTATTTT
TRBJ2-5	TRBD1	NA	TRBV11-2	CASSSKTGASKIWTQYF	TGTGCCAGCAGCTCGAAAACAGGGGCATCTAAAATTTGGACCCAGTACTTC
TRBJ1-2	NA	NA	TRBV25-1	CASSKRAGSLSYGYTF	TGTGCCAGCAGCAAAAGGGCAGGAAGCCTTTCCTATGGCTACACCTTC
TRBJ2-5	NA	NA	TRBV4-2	CASSLIQVSQETQYF	TGTGCCAGCAGCCTTATACAGGTTTCACAAGAGACCCAGTACTTC
TRBJ1-2	NA	NA	TRBV24-1	CATSEGPSVYGYTF	TGTGCCACCAGCGAAGGGCCGTCAGTATATGGCTACACCTTC
TRBJ1-2	NA	few	TRBV14	CASSPRYGLGPYGYTF	TGTGCCAGCAGCCCAAGATATGGACTGGGCCCCTATGGCTACACCTTC